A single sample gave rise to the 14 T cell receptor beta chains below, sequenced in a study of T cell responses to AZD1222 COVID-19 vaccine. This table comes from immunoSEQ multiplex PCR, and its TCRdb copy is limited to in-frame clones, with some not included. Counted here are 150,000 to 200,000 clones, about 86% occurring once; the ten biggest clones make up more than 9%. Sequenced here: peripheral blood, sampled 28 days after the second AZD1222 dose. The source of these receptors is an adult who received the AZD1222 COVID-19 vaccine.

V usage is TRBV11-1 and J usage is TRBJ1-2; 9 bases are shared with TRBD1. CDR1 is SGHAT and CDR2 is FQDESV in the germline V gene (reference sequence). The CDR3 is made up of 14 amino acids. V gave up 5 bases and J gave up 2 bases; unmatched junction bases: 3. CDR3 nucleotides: TGTGCCAGCAGCGACGACAGGGGGAACTATGGCTACACCTTC. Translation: CASSDDRGNYGYTF.

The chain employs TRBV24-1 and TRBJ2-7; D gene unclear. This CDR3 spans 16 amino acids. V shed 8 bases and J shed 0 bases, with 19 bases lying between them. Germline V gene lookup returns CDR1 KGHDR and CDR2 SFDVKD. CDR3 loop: CATNTISKASSYEQYF. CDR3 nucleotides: TGTGCCACCAATACGATCAGCAAGGCTAGCTCCTACGAGCAGTACTTC.

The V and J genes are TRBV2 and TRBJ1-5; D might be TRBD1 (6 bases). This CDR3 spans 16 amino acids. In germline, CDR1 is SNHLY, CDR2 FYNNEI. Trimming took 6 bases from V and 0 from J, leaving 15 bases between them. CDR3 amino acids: CASSPRDNYSNQPQHF. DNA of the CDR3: TGTGCCAGCAGCCCCCGGGACAACTATAGCAATCAGCCCCAGCATTTT. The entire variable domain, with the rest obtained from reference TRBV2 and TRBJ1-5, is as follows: EPEVTQTPSHQVTQMGQEVILRCVPISNHLYFYWYRQILGQKVEFLVSFYNNEISEKSEIFDDQFSVERPDGSNFTLKIRSTKLEDSAMYFCASSPRDNYSNQPQHFGDGTRLSIL.

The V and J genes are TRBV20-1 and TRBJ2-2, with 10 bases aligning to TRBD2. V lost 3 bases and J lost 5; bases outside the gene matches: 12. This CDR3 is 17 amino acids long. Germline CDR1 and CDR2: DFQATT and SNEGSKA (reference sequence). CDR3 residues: CSASFPAGGPGTGELFF. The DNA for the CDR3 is TGCAGTGCTAGTTTCCCAGCGGGGGGGCCGGGGACCGGGGAGCTGTTTTTT.

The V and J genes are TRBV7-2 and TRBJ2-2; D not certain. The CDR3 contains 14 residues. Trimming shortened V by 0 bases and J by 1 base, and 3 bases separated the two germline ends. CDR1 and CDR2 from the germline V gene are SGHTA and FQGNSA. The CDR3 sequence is CASSLAGNTGELFF. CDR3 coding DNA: TGTGCCAGCAGCTTAGCTGGGAACACCGGGGAGCTGTTTTTT.

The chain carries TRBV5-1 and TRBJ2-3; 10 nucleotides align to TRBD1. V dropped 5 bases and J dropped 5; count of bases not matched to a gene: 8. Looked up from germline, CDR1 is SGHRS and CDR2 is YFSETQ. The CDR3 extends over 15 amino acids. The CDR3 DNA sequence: TGCGCCAGCAGTTTTCGACAGGGGGCAGGAGATACGCAGTATTTT. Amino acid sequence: CASSFRQGAGDTQYF.

The CDR3: CASSSTSDNEQFF. Here the CDR3 DNA reads TGTGCCAGCAGCTCCACTAGCGACAATGAGCAGTTCTTC. The chain uses TRBV7-7 and TRBJ2-1; 7 nucleotides agree with TRBD2. Looked up from germline, CDR1 is SSHAT and CDR2 is FNYEAQ (reference sequence). V dropped 4 bases and J dropped 5; count of bases not matched to a gene: 2. The CDR3 totals 13 residues.

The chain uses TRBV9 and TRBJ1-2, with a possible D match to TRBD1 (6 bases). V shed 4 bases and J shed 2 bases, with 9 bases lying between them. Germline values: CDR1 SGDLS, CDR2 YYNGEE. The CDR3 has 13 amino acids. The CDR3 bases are TGTGCCAGCAGCACCGGACAGAACTATGGCTACACCTTC. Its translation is CASSTGQNYGYTF.

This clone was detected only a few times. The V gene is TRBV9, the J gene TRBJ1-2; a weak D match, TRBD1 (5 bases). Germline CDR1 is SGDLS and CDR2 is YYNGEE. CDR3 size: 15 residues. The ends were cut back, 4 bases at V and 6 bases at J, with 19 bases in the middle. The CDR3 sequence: CASSLSGGDWDGYTF. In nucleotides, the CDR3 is TGTGCCAGCAGCCTCAGTGGGGGGGACTGGGATGGCTACACCTTC.

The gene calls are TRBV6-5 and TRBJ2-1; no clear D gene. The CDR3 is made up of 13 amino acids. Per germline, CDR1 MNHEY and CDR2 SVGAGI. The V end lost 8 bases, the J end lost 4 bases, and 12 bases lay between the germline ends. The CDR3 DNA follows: TGTGCCAGCGGGCCATCGCGATACAATGAGCAGTTCTTC. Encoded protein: CASGPSRYNEQFF.

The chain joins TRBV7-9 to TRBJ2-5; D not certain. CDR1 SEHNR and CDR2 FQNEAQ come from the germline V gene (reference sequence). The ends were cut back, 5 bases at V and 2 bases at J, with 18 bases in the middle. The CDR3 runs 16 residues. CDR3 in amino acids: CASSLRFSTSQETQYF. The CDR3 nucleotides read TGTGCCAGCAGCCTCCGGTTTAGCACCTCACAAGAGACCCAGTACTTC.

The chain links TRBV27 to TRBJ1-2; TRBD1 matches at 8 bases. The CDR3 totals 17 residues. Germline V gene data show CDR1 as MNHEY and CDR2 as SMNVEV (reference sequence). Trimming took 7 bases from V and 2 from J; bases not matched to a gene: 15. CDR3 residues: CASTPRTGYNLNYGYTF. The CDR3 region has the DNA TGTGCCAGCACTCCCCGGACAGGGTATAACTTAAACTATGGCTACACCTTC.

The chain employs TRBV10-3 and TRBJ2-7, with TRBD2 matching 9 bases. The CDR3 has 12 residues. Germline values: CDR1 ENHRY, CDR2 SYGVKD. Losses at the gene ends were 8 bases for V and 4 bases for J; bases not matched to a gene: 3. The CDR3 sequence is CAIASGNYEQYF. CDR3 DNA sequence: TGTGCCATCGCTAGCGGGAATTACGAGCAGTACTTC.

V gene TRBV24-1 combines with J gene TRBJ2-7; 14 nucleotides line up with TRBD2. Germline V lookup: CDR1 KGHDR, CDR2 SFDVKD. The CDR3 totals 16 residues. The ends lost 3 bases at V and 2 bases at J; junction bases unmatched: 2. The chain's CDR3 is CATSDQTSGGAYEQYF. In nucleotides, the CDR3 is TGTGCCACCAGTGATCAGACTAGCGGGGGGGCCTACGAGCAGTACTTC.